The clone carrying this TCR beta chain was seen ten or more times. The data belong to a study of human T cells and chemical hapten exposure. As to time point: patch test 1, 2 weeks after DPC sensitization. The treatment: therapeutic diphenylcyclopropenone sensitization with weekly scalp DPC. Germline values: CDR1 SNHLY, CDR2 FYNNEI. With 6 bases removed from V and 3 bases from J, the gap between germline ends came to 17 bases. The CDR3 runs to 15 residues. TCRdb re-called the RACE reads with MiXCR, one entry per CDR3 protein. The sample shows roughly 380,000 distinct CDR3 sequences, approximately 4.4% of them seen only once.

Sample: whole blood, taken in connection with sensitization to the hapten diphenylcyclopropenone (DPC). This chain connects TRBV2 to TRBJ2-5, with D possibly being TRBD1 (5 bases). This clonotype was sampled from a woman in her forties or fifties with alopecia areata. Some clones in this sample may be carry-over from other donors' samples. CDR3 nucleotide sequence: TGTGCCAGCAGAGCAGATTGGGCAGGGAAAGAGACCCAGTACTTC. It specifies CASRADWAGKETQYF.